A selection of T cell receptor beta chains follows, all from one sample in a study of beta chain features in type 1 diabetes. Clones were read by immunoSEQ multiplex PCR, and TCRdb kept only the in-frame ones, dropping some. The data show over 700,000 clones, roughly a sixth seen once. The sample was naive CD4+ T cells from blood. These receptors were collected from a young woman in good health. Both conserved end residues are part of each CDR3. A D gene is named only where the DNA matches it firmly. Some rows mark clone size as missing; the rest say once, few, many or name a class of expanded clone.

J gene,V gene,CDR3 length,D gene,clone size,CDR3 protein,CDR3 DNA
TRBJ1-2,TRBV7-9,13,-,-,CASSLLSVGGYTF,TGTGCCAGCAGCTTACTCTCAGTGGGTGGCTACACCTTC
TRBJ1-5,TRBV15,21,TRBD1,few,CATSRDPPAGGGEGGNQPQHF,TGTGCCACCAGCAGAGACCCCCCCGCAGGGGGCGGGGAGGGTGGCAATCAGCCCCAGCATTTT
TRBJ1-4,TRBV2,12,-,few,CASRGYNEKLFF,TGTGCCAGCCGGGGGTATAATGAAAAACTGTTTTTT
TRBJ2-7,TRBV7-6,15,TRBD1,-,CASSVTPGQAHEQYF,TGTGCCAGCAGCGTCACACCGGGACAGGCCCACGAGCAGTACTTC
TRBJ1-2,TRBV28,12,-,few,CASSLLDSFYTF,TGTGCCAGCAGTTTACTCGACAGCTTCTACACCTTC
TRBJ2-1,TRBV12-5,15,-,-,CASGFGPNSYNEQFF,TGTGCTAGTGGTTTTGGTCCGAACTCCTACAATGAGCAGTTCTTC
TRBJ2-5,TRBV7-9,15,-,-,CASSLAPGFQETQYF,TGTGCCAGCAGCTTAGCTCCGGGATTCCAAGAGACCCAGTACTTC
TRBJ2-1,TRBV7-2,13,-,few,CASSLERNNEQFF,TGTGCCAGCAGCTTAGAACGGAACAATGAGCAGTTCTTC
TRBJ2-7,TRBV4-2,14,-,-,CASSQAGTANEQYF,TGTGCCAGCAGCCAAGCCGGTACTGCAAACGAGCAGTACTTC
TRBJ1-2,TRBV4-3,15,TRBD1,few,CASSHMTGKVVAYTF,TGCGCCAGCAGCCACATGACAGGGAAGGTCGTTGCCTACACCTTC
TRBJ2-1,TRBV7-2,14,TRBD2,few,CASSLGLAFNEQFF,TGTGCCAGCAGCTTAGGACTAGCGTTCAATGAGCAGTTCTTC
TRBJ2-1,TRBV5-1,13,-,-,CASSHGLGGEQFF,TGCGCCAGCAGCCATGGACTAGGGGGCGAGCAGTTCTTC
TRBJ2-7,TRBV7-2,13,TRBD2,few,CAVSGKATYEQYF,TGTGCTGTAAGCGGGAAAGCTACCTACGAGCAGTACTTC
TRBJ2-1,TRBV7-6,17,TRBD1,-,CASSPRAGQGLGNEQFF,TGTGCCAGCAGTCCACGGGCAGGACAGGGATTGGGCAATGAGCAGTTCTTC
TRBJ2-3,TRBV7-3,15,-,-,CASSLNGQSTDTQYF,TGTGCCAGCAGCTTAAATGGCCAGAGCACAGATACGCAGTATTTT
TRBJ2-7,TRBV21-1,16,-,-,CASTLRDRASSYEQYF,TGTGCCAGCACCCTCCGGGACAGGGCGTCTTCGTACGAGCAGTACTTC
TRBJ2-7,TRBV28,13,-,-,CASSTNPDPTPYF,TGTGCCAGCAGTACCAATCCAGATCCTACCCCGTACTTC
TRBJ2-1,TRBV7-9,14,-,-,CASSLGGDYNEQFF,TGTGCCAGCAGCTTAGGAGGGGACTACAATGAGCAGTTCTTC
TRBJ1-5,TRBV18,13,-,-,CASSPLENQPQHF,TGTGCCAGCTCACCTTTGGAAAATCAGCCCCAGCATTTT
TRBJ1-1,TRBV7-9,15,-,few,CASSARNDLNTEAFF,TGTGCCAGCAGCGCCCGAAATGACCTGAACACTGAAGCTTTCTTT
TRBJ2-7,TRBV10-1,16,-,-,CASSGNPGSSFYEQYF,TGCGCCAGCAGCGGAAACCCGGGAAGTTCCTTCTACGAGCAGTACTTC
TRBJ2-7,TRBV7-3,13,TRBD1,few,CASSADRVGEQYF,TGTGCCAGCAGCGCAGACAGGGTTGGCGAGCAGTACTTC